These 16 T cell receptor beta chains share one sample of origin, sequenced in a study of beta chain features in type 1 diabetes. Expressed TCRB transcripts were sequenced because the isolated RNA had all been reverse transcribed beforehand. TCRdb's copy holds only in-frame clones and misses some; the assay was immunoSEQ multiplex PCR. The sample records about 180,000 clones, less than 15% being singletons. The material sequenced was central memory CD4+ T cells from blood. These receptors all stem from a woman between 18 and 30 years old in good health.

This chain connects TRBV2 to TRBJ2-3; no firm D call. Trimming left V 6 bases short and J 0 bases short, with 10 bases between. Germline V CDR1 and CDR2: SNHLY, FYNNEI. This CDR3 has 14 amino acids. CDR3 DNA: TGTGCCAGCAGCGTATCCCTCAGCACAGATACGCAGTATTTT. It encodes CASSVSLSTDTQYF.

In its sample, this clone was seen a few times. V gene TRBV28 combines with J gene TRBJ2-5; 7 bases align to TRBD1. V lost 3 bases to trimming and J lost 5 bases; unmatched junction nucleotides: 6. This CDR3 has 14 residues. From germline, CDR1 is MDHEN and CDR2 SYDVKM. As DNA, the CDR3 is TGTGCCAGCAGTTTTACAGGGGTGACGGAGACCCAGTACTTC. Translation gives CASSFTGVTETQYF.

In this sample, this clone turned up a few times. The V call is TRBV6-6, the J call TRBJ2-5; possibly TRBD2 for D (5 bases). V was pared by 6 bases and J by 5 bases, with 13 bases between. CDR1 is MNHNY and CDR2 is SVGAGI in the germline V gene (reference sequence). CDR3 length: 13 amino acids. DNA of the CDR3: TGTGCCAGCAGAACCACCGGGGTCGAGACCCAGTACTTC. The encoded protein is CASRTTGVETQYF.

This chain joins TRBV2 and TRBJ2-3, with 13 bases lining up with TRBD2. Germline V lookup: CDR1 SNHLY, CDR2 FYNNEI. J gave up 2 bases and V 5 bases, and 10 bases lay outside the gene matches. The CDR3 extends over 18 amino acids. In DNA form, the CDR3 reads TGTGCCAGCAGTAAAACAACGGGACTAGCGGGAAACACAGATACGCAGTATTTT. Translating gives CASSKTTGLAGNTDTQYF.

The rearrangement uses TRBV25-1 and TRBJ2-7; 12 nucleotides agree with TRBD1. In germline, CDR1 is MGHDK, CDR2 SYGVNS. The CDR3 loop spans 15 amino acids. The V and J ends lost 7 bases and 6 bases, in that order; junction bases with no gene match: 10. DNA for the CDR3: TGTGCCAGCACCACGCCGGGGACAGGGGGCTCCGAGCAGTACTTC. It yields the protein CASTTPGTGGSEQYF.

The rearrangement links TRBV7-2 to TRBJ2-1; 10 bases agree with TRBD2. The CDR3 consists of 18 residues. Germline V lookup: CDR1 SGHTA, CDR2 FQGNSA. J gave up 2 bases and V 3 bases, and 10 bases lay outside the gene matches. The CDR3 sequence: CASSLRLAGDQAYNEQFF. The CDR3 coding sequence is TGTGCCAGCAGCTTGCGCCTAGCGGGGGATCAGGCCTACAATGAGCAGTTCTTC.

This clone was counted a few times. This chain connects TRBV5-4 to TRBJ2-1; 9 bases are a match to TRBD2. The CDR3 loop spans 16 amino acids. Germline lookup yields CDR1 SGHNT and CDR2 YYREEE (reference sequence). The ends lost 1 base at V and 9 bases at J; junction bases unmatched: 11. The CDR3 DNA reads TGTGCCAGCAGCTTGCGAAGGACTAGCGAAGGCGGTGAGCAGTTCTTC. Amino acid sequence: CASSLRRTSEGGEQFF.

The V gene is TRBV6-6, the J gene TRBJ2-3, with D perhaps matching TRBD1 (8 bases). V was clipped by 6 bases and J by 1 base, with 17 bases between them. CDR1 and CDR2 (germline): MNHNY, SVGAGI (reference sequence). The CDR3 spans 16 residues. The CDR3 nucleotides are TGTGCCAGCAGACCCCGGACAGGGAGGGGCACAGATACGCAGTATTTT. Translation: CASRPRTGRGTDTQYF.

This clone was found many times. The chain combines TRBV30 with TRBJ2-1, with 13 bases that match TRBD2. The germline gives CDR1 GTSNPN, CDR2 SVGIG (reference sequence). This CDR3 has 17 residues. The junction had 8 bases not matched to a gene; V was cut back by 2 bases and J by 4 bases. The CDR3 DNA follows: TGTGCCTGGAGTCAGGGGACTAGCGGGACACTATACAATGAGCAGTTCTTC. This gives the protein CAWSQGTSGTLYNEQFF.

This clone was found a few times. V gene TRBV9 combines with J gene TRBJ1-5; D gene unclear. Germline assignment: CDR1 SGDLS and CDR2 YYNGEE. This CDR3 region has 16 residues. Trimming removed 4 bases at V and 12 bases at J, with 26 bases between. Here the CDR3 reads CASSPRLGDIWERQHF. CDR3 in DNA: TGTGCCAGCAGCCCACGACTGGGTGACATTTGGGAGCGCCAGCATTTT.

This clone was seen a few times. V and J are TRBV27 and TRBJ2-3; TRBD1 might be the D (6 bases). CDR3 size: 15 residues. Germline V CDR1 and CDR2: MNHEY, SMNVEV (reference sequence). V was cut by 6 bases and J by 1 base, with 14 bases left in between. CDR3 loop: CASSHQGRGTDTQYF. The CDR3, as DNA: TGTGCCAGCAGCCACCAGGGGCGAGGCACAGATACGCAGTATTTT.

The chain recombines TRBV30 with TRBJ2-1; 7 nucleotides agree with TRBD2. V was clipped by 2 bases and J by 7 bases; unmatched bases: 5. This CDR3 spans 13 amino acids. Per the germline V gene, CDR1 is GTSNPN and CDR2 is SVGIG (reference sequence). CDR3 in amino acids: CAWSTGRSNEQFF. DNA of the CDR3: TGTGCCTGGAGTACCGGGAGGTCAAATGAGCAGTTCTTC.

The V gene is TRBV29-1, the J gene TRBJ1-2; no definite D call. The CDR3 extends over 11 amino acids. Germline V gives CDR1 SQVTM, CDR2 ANQGSEA. The germline V and J ends were trimmed by 3 bases and 1 base, with 3 bases remaining between them. The CDR3 spells CSVEYNYGYTF. CDR3 coding DNA: TGCAGCGTTGAGTATAACTATGGCTACACCTTC. Full variable domain (missing parts from reference TRBV29-1 and TRBJ1-2): SAVISQKPSRDICQRGTSLTIQCQVDSQVTMMFWYRQQPGQSLTLIATANQGSEATYESGFVIDKFPISRPNLTFSTLTVSNMSPEDSSIYLCSVEYNYGYTFGSGTRLTVV.

The J gene is TRBJ1-1, the V gene TRBV5-1, with D tentatively TRBD1 (5 bases). Germline assignment: CDR1 SGHRS and CDR2 YFSETQ. The CDR3 runs to 16 residues. Trimming pared 4 bases from V and 5 bases from J, leaving 21 bases between. The CDR3 coding sequence is TGCGCCAGCAGCCGTGACAGCTCGGCCGGTGGGACTGAAGCTTTCTTT. Encoded protein: CASSRDSSAGGTEAFF.

This clone was picked up one time. V usage is TRBV7-3 and J usage is TRBJ1-1, with D possibly being TRBD1 (6 bases). Trimming cost V 11 bases and J 0 bases, with 16 bases left between them. Looked up from germline, CDR1 is SGHTA and CDR2 is FQGTGA. This CDR3 is built from 14 residues. The CDR3 region has the DNA TGTGCCGCCAAACAGGGCCCATTGAACACTGAAGCTTTCTTT. It specifies CAAKQGPLNTEAFF.

This clone was recorded a few times. The chain combines TRBV30 with TRBJ2-5, with D tentatively TRBD2 (6 bases). The V end lost 5 bases, the J end lost 2 bases, and 12 bases lay between the germline ends. CDR1 GTSNPN and CDR2 SVGIG come from the germline V gene (reference sequence). The CDR3 length is 13 residues. CDR3: CAWGPGLQETQYF. The CDR3 DNA is TGTGCCTGGGGGCCGGGACTGCAAGAGACCCAGTACTTC.